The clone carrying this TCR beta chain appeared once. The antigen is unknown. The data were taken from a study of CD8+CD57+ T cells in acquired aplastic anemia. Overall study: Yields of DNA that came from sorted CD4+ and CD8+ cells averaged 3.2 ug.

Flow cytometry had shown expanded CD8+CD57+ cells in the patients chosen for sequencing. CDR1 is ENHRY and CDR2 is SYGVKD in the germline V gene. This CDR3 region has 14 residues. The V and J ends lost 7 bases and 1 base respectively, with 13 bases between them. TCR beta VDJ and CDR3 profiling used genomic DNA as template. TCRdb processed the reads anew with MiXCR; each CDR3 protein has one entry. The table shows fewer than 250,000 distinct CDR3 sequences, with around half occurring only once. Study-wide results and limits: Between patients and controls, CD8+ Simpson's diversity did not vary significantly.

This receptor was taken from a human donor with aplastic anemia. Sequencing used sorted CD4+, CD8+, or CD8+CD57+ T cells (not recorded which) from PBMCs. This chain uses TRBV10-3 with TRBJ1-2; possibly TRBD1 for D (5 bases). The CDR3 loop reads CAIMQGANNYGYTF. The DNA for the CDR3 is TGTGCCATCATGCAAGGGGCGAATAACTATGGCTACACCTTC.